This T cell receptor (beta chain) emerged from a study of TIL therapy for anti-PD-1-resistant metastatic lung cancer. The libraries were made with immunoSEQ v3. This table comes from immunoSEQ multiplex PCR, and its TCRdb copy is limited to in-frame clones, with some not included. The table records about 59,000 clones, 80% to 90% of them present only once. The length of the CDR3 is 14 residues. Losses at the gene ends were 7 bases for V and 7 bases for J; bases not matched to a gene: 7. Germline assignment: CDR1 SNHLY and CDR2 FYNNEI. Documented time point: pre-treatment sample, taken before nivolumab and TIL therapy. Adults with stage 4 NSCLC were enrolled in a phase I trial.

The sequence came from a person aged 25 to 80 with non-small cell lung cancer. The chain links TRBV2 to TRBJ2-1, with 10 bases aligning to TRBD2. The sample in question was blood, obtained at baseline. The CDR3 coding sequence is TGTGCCAGCAACCCCCGGACTAGCGGAAATGAGCAGTTCTTC. This encodes CASNPRTSGNEQFF.